One and the same sample provided the 19 T cell receptor beta chains below, sequenced in a study of beta chain features in type 1 diabetes. Of the isolated RNA, all was reverse transcribed, and so the sequenced material was expressed TCRB transcripts. Data came from immunoSEQ multiplex PCR; TCRdb stores just in-frame clones and leaves some out. The table shows 860,000 or so clones, with 17% occurring only once. Sequencing was done on a sample of naive CD4+ T cells from blood. All receptors derive from a woman between 18 and 29 years old in good health.

V usage is TRBV27 and J usage is TRBJ2-5, with D perhaps matching TRBD1 (6 bases). V was trimmed by 0 bases and J by 5 bases, leaving 13 bases between them. CDR1 is MNHEY, CDR2 SMNVEV, per germline (reference sequence). CDR3 length equals 15 residues. The CDR3 DNA is TGTGCCAGCAGTTTATCGGGGGCCGGGTGGGAGACCCAGTACTTC. Protein: CASSLSGAGWETQYF.

This clone was detected a few times. This chain uses TRBV18 with TRBJ1-3; 8 positions agree with TRBD1. Germline V gives CDR1 KGHSH, CDR2 LQKENI. V trimming: 0 bases; J trimming: 1 base; junction bases outside the gene matches: 2. The CDR3 is made up of 16 amino acids. CDR3 loop: CASSPPDRVSGNTIYF. In DNA, the CDR3 is TGTGCCAGCTCACCACCGGACAGGGTATCTGGAAACACCATATATTTT.

This clone has a handful of counts. The V and J genes are TRBV6-5 and TRBJ1-2, with D tentatively TRBD1 (6 bases). Germline V gene lookup returns CDR1 MNHEY and CDR2 SVGAGI. This CDR3 contains 15 residues. Trimming stripped 5 bases from V and 4 bases from J, with 17 bases between. This CDR3 is CASSRDRWERYGYTF. For the CDR3, the DNA is TGTGCCAGCAGTCGTGACAGGTGGGAGCGCTATGGCTACACCTTC.

This clone was seen more than once but under ten times. This sequence joins TRBV5-1 and TRBJ1-1; TRBD1 aligns across 10 bases. V shed 4 bases and J 4 bases; nucleotides not matched to a gene: 7. CDR1 is SGHRS, CDR2 YFSETQ, per germline. The CDR3 consists of 15 residues. The CDR3 reads CASSPLWTGGTEAFF. The DNA of the CDR3 is TGCGCCAGCAGCCCTCTGTGGACAGGGGGCACTGAAGCTTTCTTT.

This chain uses TRBV7-9 with TRBJ2-1; D is ambiguous. The CDR3 length is 15 residues. Trimming removed 3 bases from V and 6 bases from J, with 15 bases in between. Looked up from germline, CDR1 is SEHNR and CDR2 is FQNEAQ (reference sequence). The CDR3 is CASSFGSGPSNEQFF. The CDR3 nucleotides are TGTGCCAGCAGCTTTGGGTCAGGCCCATCCAATGAGCAGTTCTTC.

This clone was seen a few times. The chain uses TRBV5-6 and TRBJ2-3; TRBD1 is a possible D gene (5 bases). Germline assignment: CDR1 SGHDT and CDR2 YYEEEE. There are 14 residues in the CDR3. V lost 6 bases, J lost 7 bases, and 18 bases lay in between. CDR3 in amino acids: CASTILRTLNTQYF. The CDR3 region has the DNA TGTGCCAGCACCATACTAAGGACATTGAATACGCAGTATTTT. The complete variable domain, with remaining parts taken from reference TRBV5-6 and TRBJ2-3, reads DAGVTQSPTHLIKTRGQQVTLRCSPKSGHDTVSWYQQALGQGPQFIFQYYEEEERQRGNFPDRFSGHQFPNYSSELNVNALLLGDSALYLCASTILRTLNTQYFGPGTRLTVL.

The rearrangement links TRBV18 to TRBJ2-2; 9 bases fit TRBD1. This CDR3 spans 15 amino acids. V lost 1 base to trimming and J lost 3 bases; unmatched junction nucleotides: 0. Per germline, CDR1 KGHSH and CDR2 LQKENI. The CDR3 loop is CASSPRTGDTGELFF. Here the CDR3 DNA reads TGTGCCAGCTCACCACGGACAGGGGACACCGGGGAGCTGTTTTTT.

This chain connects TRBV29-1 to TRBJ2-1; 7 nucleotides match TRBD2. V lost 3 bases to trimming and J lost 6 bases; unmatched junction nucleotides: 11. CDR1 is SQVTM, CDR2 ANQGSEA, per germline. There are 15 residues in the CDR3. CDR3 loop: CSVDGGTFYRNEQFF. The CDR3 DNA reads as TGCAGCGTTGACGGGGGGACTTTTTACCGCAATGAGCAGTTCTTC.

The chain links TRBV6-1 to TRBJ2-7; a possible D gene is TRBD2 (5 bases). Germline values: CDR1 MNHNS, CDR2 SASEGT. The V and J ends lost 5 bases and 0 bases respectively, with 11 bases between them. This CDR3 spans 14 amino acids. The CDR3 loop reads CASSRTVSSYEQYF. CDR3 bases: TGTGCCAGCAGTAGGACTGTAAGCTCCTACGAGCAGTACTTC.

The V and J genes are TRBV21-1 and TRBJ2-7; the table's D call, TRBD1, has no DNA check behind it. TRBV21-1 is listed as a pseudogene. The CDR3 consists of 15 residues. CDR3 sequence: CASSKEGTGSCEQYF. CDR3 nucleotide sequence: TGTGCCAGCAGCAAGGAGGGGACAGGGTCCTGCGAGCAGTACTTC.

The chain combines TRBV25-1 with TRBJ2-1; D perhaps matches TRBD1 (6 bases). The CDR3 is made up of 15 amino acids. V dropped 3 bases and J dropped 6 bases, with 15 bases sitting between them. CDR1 is MGHDK and CDR2 is SYGVNS in the germline V gene. The CDR3 DNA reads as TGTGCCAGCAGTGACGGGCAGGGGATTTTCAATGAGCAGTTCTTC. Amino acids: CASSDGQGIFNEQFF.

V is TRBV7-9 and J is TRBJ2-2; TRBD2 matches at 10 bases. This CDR3 is built from 18 residues. Germline CDR1 is SEHNR and CDR2 is FQNEAQ (reference sequence). After removal of 5 bases from V and 3 bases from J, the junction contained 12 bases not matched to a gene. The CDR3 is CASSPYGAGGPHTGELFF. CDR3 in DNA: TGTGCCAGCAGCCCGTACGGAGCGGGAGGGCCTCACACCGGGGAGCTGTTTTTT. The full variable domain, with the rest looked up from reference TRBV7-9 and TRBJ2-2, is DTGVSQNPRHKITKRGQNVTFRCDPISEHNRLYWYRQTLGQGPEFLTYFQNEAQLEKSRLLSDRFSAERPKGSFSTLEIQRTEQGDSAMYLCASSPYGAGGPHTGELFFGEGSRLTVL.

On this clone itself: The sample has other DNA sequences that encode this CDR3 too. The chain couples TRBV5-1 to TRBJ2-1; TRBD1 or TRBD2 may be the D gene (5 bases each). There are 15 residues in the CDR3. The germline V and J ends were trimmed by 0 bases and 6 bases, with 13 bases remaining between them. Germline lookup yields CDR1 SGHRS and CDR2 YFSETQ. The CDR3 DNA is TGCGCCAGCAGCTTGGTTCGGGATGGGGGCAATGAGCAGTTCTTC. Its protein product is CASSLVRDGGNEQFF.

This clone was seen only a few times. The genes are TRBV19 and TRBJ2-1, with TRBD2 matching 12 bases. The trim removed 3 bases at V and 9 bases at J, leaving 6 bases unmatched. The CDR3 is made up of 15 amino acids. Germline values: CDR1 LNHDA, CDR2 SQIVND (reference sequence). CDR3 nucleotide sequence: TGTGCCAGTAGTATGGTCGTGACTAGCGGGAGTGAGCAGTTCTTC. Translating it yields CASSMVVTSGSEQFF.

The chain is built from TRBV4-2 and TRBJ1-1; weak D call: TRBD1 (5 bases). The CDR3 is 17 amino acids. The germline gives CDR1 LGHNA, CDR2 YNFKEQ. Trimming left V 1 base short and J 1 base short, with 16 bases between. This CDR3 reads CASSQGVGAGPNTEAFF. CDR3 nucleotides: TGTGCCAGCAGCCAAGGTGTAGGGGCAGGGCCGAACACTGAAGCTTTCTTT.

This clone was counted between two and nine times. The V gene is TRBV11-2, the J gene TRBJ2-3; D possibly corresponds to TRBD2 (6 bases). Germline V gene data show CDR1 as SGHAT and CDR2 as FQNNGV. The CDR3 is made up of 15 amino acids. V lost 2 bases and J lost 0, with 9 bases in between. Written as DNA, the CDR3 is TGTGCCAGCAGCTTAAAAAGCGGGAGCACAGATACGCAGTATTTT. This encodes CASSLKSGSTDTQYF.

The chain carries TRBV6-5 and TRBJ2-3; 7 bases agree with TRBD2. The germline CDR1 and CDR2 sequences are MNHEY and SVGAGI. The CDR3 is 13 residues long. With 7 bases clipped from V and 3 bases from J, the junction kept 4 bases outside the gene matches. CDR3 protein: CASTASGTDTQYF. CDR3 sequence (DNA): TGTGCCAGCACGGCTAGCGGAACAGATACGCAGTATTTT.

Comments on this clone: This specimen includes other DNA sequences encoding the same CDR3. The chain joins TRBV7-2 to TRBJ2-1; tentatively, D is TRBD2 (5 bases). The CDR3 extends over 15 amino acids. Germline V gene sequence: CDR1 SGHTA, CDR2 FQGNSA. The germline V and J ends were trimmed by 0 bases and 3 bases, with 9 bases remaining between them. CDR3: CASSLAGAIYNEQFF. The CDR3 region has the DNA TGTGCCAGCAGCTTAGCGGGAGCCATCTACAATGAGCAGTTCTTC.

The V and J genes are TRBV18 and TRBJ2-3; D is undetermined. Germline CDR1 and CDR2: KGHSH and LQKENI. The CDR3 totals 14 residues. The ends were cut back, 3 bases at V and 2 bases at J, with 9 bases in the middle. Written as DNA, the CDR3 is TGTGCCAGCTCACCGAGATTTAACACAGATACGCAGTATTTT. Translated, it gives CASSPRFNTDTQYF.